The present TCR beta chain was sequenced within a study of early T cells in non-severe SARS-CoV-2 infection. TCRdb recomputed calls from the 5' RACE reads with MiXCR, one row per CDR3 protein. This sample yields about 77,000 distinct CDR3 sequences, of which about 17% are seen a single time; about 3% belongs to the top ten. The CDR3 has 14 residues. V was trimmed by 5 bases and J by 5 bases, leaving 13 bases between them. This TCR was sampled from an adult who was a healthcare worker with PCR-confirmed SARS-CoV-2 infection or an uninfected control (not recorded which). The V call is TRBV12-3 or TRBV12-4, the J call TRBJ1-5; D is unresolved. Sequences were obtained from whole blood. Here the CDR3 reads CASSLSFDHQPQHF. In DNA form, the CDR3 reads TGTGCCAGCAGTCTATCCTTTGACCATCAGCCCCAGCATTTT.